This T cell receptor beta chain is from a study of radiotherapy plus CTLA-4 blockade in lung cancer. Looking at the study overall: Of all patients, around 19% responded objectively and about 34% showed disease control. Study-level findings and limits: Some TCR clones had been derived from tumors. These clones expanded in peripheral blood after radiotherapy plus ipilimumab. According to reports, early shifts in blood T cell clones, alongside interferon-beta, forecast response most accurately.

The V end lost 2 bases, the J end lost 8 bases, and 12 bases lay between the germline ends. The length of the CDR3 is 14 residues. CDR1 and CDR2 (germline): WNHNN, SYGVQD (reference sequence). Details on this clone: Antigen unknown.

Patients in the study, people with chemo-refractory metastatic non-small-cell lung cancer, received focal radiation plus ipilimumab CTLA-4 blockade. Profiled with immunoSEQ multiplex PCR; TCRdb holds only in-frame clones, not every one. This sample has roughly 75,000 clones, with under 90% found just once. The chain combines TRBV10-1 with TRBJ2-2; D may be TRBD2 (6 bases). This clonotype was sampled from a human donor with non-small cell lung cancer who had stable disease on radiotherapy plus ipilimumab. The sequencing used peripheral blood, collected from a patient treated with radiotherapy plus ipilimumab. CDR3 residues: CASSERRGAGELFF. The CDR3 nucleotides are TGCGCCAGCAGTGAGAGGCGGGGAGCTGGGGAGCTGTTTTTT.